Listed below are T cell receptor beta chains from one sample, sequenced in a study of T cells in Graves' hyperthyroidism and ophthalmopathy. MiXCR, run by TCRdb on the multiplex PCR reads, gives a single entry per CDR3 protein. This sample has about 290,000 distinct CDR3 sequences, with more than 10% found just once. Sequencing used blood. Source of these receptors: a woman aged 25 to 39 with Graves' hyperthyroidism that later progressed to Graves' ophthalmopathy. CDR3s include the opening cysteine and the closing phenylalanine or tryptophan. A D gene is named only where the DNA matches it firmly. Part of the rows lack a size; the others show once, few, many or a class for expanded clones.

j_call v_call d_call clone_size cdr3_aa cdr3_nt
TRBJ2-7 TRBV10-3 TRBD2 many CAIRAGTSDSSYEQYF TGTGCCATCAGAGCCGGGACTAGCGACAGCTCCTACGAGCAGTACTTC
TRBJ2-7 TRBV7-3 . many CASSLMPGVYEQYF TGTGCCAGCAGCTTAATGCCGGGGGTCTACGAGCAGTACTTC
TRBJ2-3 TRBV9 TRBD2 many CASSVGEAGGADTQYF TGTGCCAGCAGCGTAGGTGAGGCGGGAGGCGCAGATACGCAGTATTTT
TRBJ1-3 TRBV28 . few CANSGQPAGNTIYF TGTGCCAACAGTGGACAGCCGGCTGGAAACACCATATATTTT
TRBJ2-7 TRBV7-9 TRBD2 many CASSDPSGSTYEQYF TGTGCCAGCAGCGACCCTAGCGGCTCAACCTACGAGCAGTACTTC
TRBJ2-3 TRBV20-1 TRBD1 many CSARGQTRTADTQYF TGCAGTGCTAGGGGACAGACAAGGACAGCAGATACGCAGTATTTT
TRBJ1-5 TRBV20-1 TRBD1 . CSATGGTANQPQHF TGCAGTGCTACCGGAGGGACAGCCAATCAGCCCCAGCATTTT
TRBJ2-7 TRBV15 TRBD1 many CATSRISTGGEQYF TGTGCCACCAGCAGAATATCTACAGGGGGCGAGCAGTACTTC
TRBJ1-2 TRBV6-1 . many CASSDRGRSGYTF TGTGCCAGCAGTGACAGGGGAAGGTCTGGCTACACCTTC
TRBJ2-1 TRBV3-1 . many CASSQNTGTINEQFF TGTGCCAGCAGCCAAAATACCGGGACGATCAATGAGCAGTTCTTC
TRBJ2-7 TRBV5-1 TRBD1 . CASSFGPASTGVIYEQYF TGCGCCAGCAGCTTCGGACCCGCATCTACAGGGGTAATCTACGAGCAGTACTTC
TRBJ2-1 TRBV4-3 . . CASSQDGEEAYNEQFF TGCGCCAGCAGCCAAGACGGAGAGGAGGCCTACAATGAGCAGTTCTTC
TRBJ1-1 TRBV19 TRBD1 many CATREDRANTEAFF TGTGCCACCCGAGAGGACAGGGCGAACACTGAAGCTTTCTTT
TRBJ1-1 TRBV6-2/TRBV6-3 . many CASSYEGSRTEAFF TGTGCCAGCAGTTACGAGGGCTCGAGGACTGAAGCTTTCTTT
TRBJ1-1 TRBV28 . once CASSFIRSQNTEAFF TGTGCCAGCAGTTTCATACGTTCGCAGAACACTGAAGCTTTCTTT
TRBJ2-1 TRBV4-1 TRBD2 few CASSQEPPSGRPLNEQFF TGCGCCAGCAGCCAAGAACCTCCTAGCGGGAGGCCGCTCAATGAGCAGTTCTTC
TRBJ2-3 TRBV20-1 TRBD2 many CSATPGTRAGDTQYF TGCAGTGCTACTCCCGGGACTAGAGCCGGAGATACGCAGTATTTT
TRBJ2-2 TRBV27 TRBD1 few CASSSGTGVYTGELFF TGTGCCAGCAGTTCCGGGACAGGGGTGTACACCGGGGAGCTGTTTTTT
TRBJ1-1 TRBV20-1 . many CSARGGAGMNTEAFF TGCAGTGCTAGAGGAGGAGCAGGGATGAACACTGAAGCTTTCTTT